The T cell receptor beta chain described here comes from a study of early T cells in non-severe SARS-CoV-2 infection. Looking at the study overall: From unsorted whole blood, bulk RNA was sequenced, and the chains remained unpaired.

Individual cDNA molecules received unique molecular identifiers. Each CDR3 protein gets one entry after TCRdb re-called the 5' RACE reads with MiXCR. The sample lists 100,000 or so distinct CDR3 sequences, less than 15% seen once, with 6% to 7.5% in the top ten. This clonotype was counted at least ten times. Its antigen is not known. Study results and caveats: CD4 and private specificities were missed by VDJdb matching, which favored anti-spike CD8 responses.

V was clipped by 8 bases and J by 4 bases, with 15 bases between them. Germline-derived CDR1 and CDR2 are MGHDK and SYGVNS. CDR3 length equals 13 residues. The origin of this receptor is an adult who was a healthcare worker with PCR-confirmed SARS-CoV-2 infection or an uninfected control (not recorded which). What was sequenced was whole blood. The chain joins TRBV25-1 to TRBJ2-7; D possibly corresponds to TRBD1 (5 bases). CDR3 amino acids: CASSITAGYEQYF. Written as DNA, the CDR3 is TGTGCCAGCTCTATCACCGCAGGGTACGAGCAGTACTTC.